This is a list of T cell receptor beta chains from one sample in a study of blood T cells in healthy people across ages. One entry per CDR3 protein, called by TCRdb with MiXCR from the 5' RACE reads. The repertoire holds 1.5 million to 2 million distinct CDR3 sequences, with about 49% as singletons. Sequences were obtained from blood. The receptors derive from a woman aged 35 to 49 in good health. The CDR3 runs from the conserved cysteine through the conserved F or W.

v_call: TRBV7-8
cdr3_aa: CASSSTGQDSGANVLTF

v_call: TRBV7-2
cdr3_aa: CASSLVNDPTYEQYF

v_call: TRBV5-1
cdr3_aa: CASSKTSGGSDTQYF

v_call: TRBV5-1
cdr3_aa: CASSDRPSTDTQYF

v_call: TRBV5-1
cdr3_aa: CASCRQGTNQETQYF

v_call: TRBV25-1
cdr3_aa: CASSSTLTWPEKLFF

v_call: TRBV12-3/TRBV12-4
cdr3_aa: CASSPDINWNEQFF

v_call: TRBV6-6
cdr3_aa: CASRDPTGARGGYTF

v_call: TRBV5-6
cdr3_aa: CASSLGFQGIGSPLHF

v_call: TRBV4-3
cdr3_aa: CASSQDGVSGSPLHF

v_call: TRBV14
cdr3_aa: CASGRGTSYNEQFF

v_call: TRBV5-1
cdr3_aa: CASRGTPSTDTQYF

v_call: TRBV11-2
cdr3_aa: CASSLGFFTDTQYF

v_call: TRBV20-1
cdr3_aa: CSAREWTSGDQETQYF

v_call: TRBV4-3
cdr3_aa: CASSHTAGGNSPLHF

v_call: TRBV20-1
cdr3_aa: CSARDASLPLGPLHF

v_call: TRBV3-1
cdr3_aa: CASSTSMEQFF

v_call: TRBV6-6
cdr3_aa: CASSGTFGGANVLTF

v_call: TRBV3-1
cdr3_aa: CASSQEPAGVQETQYF

v_call: TRBV4-3
cdr3_aa: CASSQGQGSSTVSGADVLTF

v_call: TRBV4-1
cdr3_aa: CASSQQGLAEYNEQFF

v_call: TRBV7-2
cdr3_aa: CASTPRMKSFGSGANVLTF

v_call: TRBV7-9
cdr3_aa: CASSPPPAAGVLYEQYF

v_call: TRBV19
cdr3_aa: CAAGGQRLVRPQHF

v_call: TRBV27
cdr3_aa: CASKLDRTYNSPLHF

v_call: TRBV28
cdr3_aa: CASGGRQVWETQYF

v_call: TRBV6-5
cdr3_aa: CASSTGTINIQYF

v_call: TRBV11-2
cdr3_aa: CASSLRRLYEQYF

v_call: TRBV7-2
cdr3_aa: CASNLMSSEQYF

v_call: TRBV12-3/TRBV12-4
cdr3_aa: CASSDRGRDGYTF

v_call: TRBV15
cdr3_aa: CATSRETSGWQNEQFF

v_call: TRBV6-2/TRBV6-3
cdr3_aa: CASSDHGVYEQYF

v_call: TRBV28
cdr3_aa: CASTERDSEQFF

v_call: TRBV4-1
cdr3_aa: CASSQGTGQGPSPLHF

v_call: TRBV20-1
cdr3_aa: CSASLSGHSGGYTF

v_call: TRBV27
cdr3_aa: CASSLVDRSEGGRNSYEQYF

v_call: TRBV11-2
cdr3_aa: CASSLGQLKNIQYF

v_call: TRBV7-2
cdr3_aa: CASSLVLAGGTQETQYF

v_call: TRBV10-3
cdr3_aa: CAIKTTGQGASTEAFF

v_call: TRBV2
cdr3_aa: CASSEGWSEKLFF

v_call: TRBV29-1
cdr3_aa: CSVVKAGVDYGYTF